This T cell receptor (beta chain) was captured by sequencing in a study of blood T cell repertoires in COVID-19. Germline assignment: CDR1 MNHEY and CDR2 SVGAGI. The CDR3 loop spans 16 amino acids. Between the trimmed V and J ends, which lost 4 bases and 2 bases, there was a span of 17 bases. Authors' processing steps: By means of reference gene primer amplification, nucleated cell counts were estimated. Some clones are missing from TCRdb's copy, which holds only in-frame ones; the method was immunoSEQ multiplex PCR. That table gives V, J and clone size, and the DNA gave D and trimming. The table includes just over 300,000 clones, around 85% detected once.

Sequenced input: PBMCs or T cells enriched from blood (not recorded which). This chain joins TRBV6-5 and TRBJ1-2, with D unclear. This receptor was identified in a young man who had recovered from COVID-19. CDR3 region: CASSWRLTQTNYGYTF. The CDR3 DNA is TGTGCCAGCAGTTGGCGTTTAACCCAGACAAACTATGGCTACACCTTC.